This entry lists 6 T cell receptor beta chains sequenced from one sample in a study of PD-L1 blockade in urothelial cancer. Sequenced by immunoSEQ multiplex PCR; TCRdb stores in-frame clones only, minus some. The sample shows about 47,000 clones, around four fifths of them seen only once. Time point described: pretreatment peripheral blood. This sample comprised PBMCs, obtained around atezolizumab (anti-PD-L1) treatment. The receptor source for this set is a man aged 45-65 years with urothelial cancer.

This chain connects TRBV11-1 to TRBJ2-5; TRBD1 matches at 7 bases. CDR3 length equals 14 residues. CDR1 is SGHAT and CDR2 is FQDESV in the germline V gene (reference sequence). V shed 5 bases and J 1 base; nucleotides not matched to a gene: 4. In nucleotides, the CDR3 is TGTGCCAGCAGCACCGACAGGGCCCAAGAGACCCAGTACTTC. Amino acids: CASSTDRAQETQYF.

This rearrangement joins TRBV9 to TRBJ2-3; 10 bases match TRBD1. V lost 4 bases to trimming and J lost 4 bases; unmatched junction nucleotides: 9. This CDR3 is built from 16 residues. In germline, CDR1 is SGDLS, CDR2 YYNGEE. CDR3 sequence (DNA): TGTGCCAGCAGCTCCCGGACAGGGGGGGTCCCAGATACGCAGTATTTT. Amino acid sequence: CASSSRTGGVPDTQYF.

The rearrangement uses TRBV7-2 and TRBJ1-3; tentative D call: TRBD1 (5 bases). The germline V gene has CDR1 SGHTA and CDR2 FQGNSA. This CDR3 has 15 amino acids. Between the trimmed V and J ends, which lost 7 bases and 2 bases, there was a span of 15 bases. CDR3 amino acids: CASKLTRAAGNTIYF. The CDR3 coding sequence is TGTGCCAGCAAACTTACCAGGGCGGCTGGAAACACCATATATTTT.

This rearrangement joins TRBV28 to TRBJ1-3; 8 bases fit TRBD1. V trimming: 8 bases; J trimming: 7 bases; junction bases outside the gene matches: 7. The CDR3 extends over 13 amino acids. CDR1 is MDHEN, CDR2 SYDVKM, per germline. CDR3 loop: CASLQGAENTIYF. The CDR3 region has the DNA TGTGCCAGCCTCCAGGGGGCAGAGAACACCATATATTTT.

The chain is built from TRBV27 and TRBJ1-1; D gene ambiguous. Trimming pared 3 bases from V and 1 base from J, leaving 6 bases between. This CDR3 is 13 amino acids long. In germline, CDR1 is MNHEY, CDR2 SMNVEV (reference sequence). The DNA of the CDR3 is TGTGCCAGCAGTTTTCGGGGGAACACTGAAGCTTTCTTT. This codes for CASSFRGNTEAFF.

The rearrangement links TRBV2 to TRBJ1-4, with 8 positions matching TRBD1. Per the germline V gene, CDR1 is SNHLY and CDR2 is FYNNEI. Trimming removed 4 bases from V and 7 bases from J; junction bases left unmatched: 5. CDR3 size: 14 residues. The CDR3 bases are TGTGCCAGCAGTGCCAGGGGGCTGGGTGAAAAACTGTTTTTT. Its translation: CASSARGLGEKLFF.